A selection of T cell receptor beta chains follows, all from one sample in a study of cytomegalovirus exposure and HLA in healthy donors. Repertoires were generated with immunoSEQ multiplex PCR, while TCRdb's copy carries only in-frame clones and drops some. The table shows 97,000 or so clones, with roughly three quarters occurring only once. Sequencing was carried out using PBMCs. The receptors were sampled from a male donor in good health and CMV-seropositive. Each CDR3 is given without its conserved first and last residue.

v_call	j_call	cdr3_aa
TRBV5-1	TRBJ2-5	ASREGRAQETQY
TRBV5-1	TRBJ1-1	ASSPEGAQDTEAF
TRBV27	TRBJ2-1	ASSSRLLRSLSNEQF
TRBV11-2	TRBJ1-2	ASSPQGAYGYT
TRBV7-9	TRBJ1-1	ASSLQNTEAF
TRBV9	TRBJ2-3	ASSVASGGLGGTQY
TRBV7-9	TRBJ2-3	ASSLLAGLTDTQY
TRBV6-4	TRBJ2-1	ASSASRVTEQF
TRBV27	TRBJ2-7	ASSLSPPGLAGGEQY
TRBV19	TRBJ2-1	ASSPGPYNEQF
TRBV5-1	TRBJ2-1	ASSFSSGISNEQF
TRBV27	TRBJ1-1	ASSLTGTTEAF
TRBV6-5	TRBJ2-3	ASSSLARVY
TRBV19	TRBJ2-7	ASSPMTGTYEQY
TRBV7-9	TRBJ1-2	SSSPLVGVGYT
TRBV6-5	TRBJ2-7	ASSSPPQGGPYEQY
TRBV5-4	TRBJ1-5	ASSLDPGQPQH
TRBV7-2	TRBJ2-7	ASSLGTSGWGQTYEQY
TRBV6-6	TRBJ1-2	ASSYLGQDGYT
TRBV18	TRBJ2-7	ASSLSGSSYEQY